This entry describes one T cell receptor beta chain. The antigen remains unidentified. Repertoires were generated with immunoSEQ multiplex PCR, while TCRdb's copy carries only in-frame clones and drops some. The table has some 15,000 clones, about two thirds seen once; the top ten hold roughly 3%. This record belongs to a study of Tregs in tolerant kidney transplant recipients. Study overall: Sorting of CD4+CD25+CD127- cells followed approximately three-day belatacept mixed lymphocyte reactions, sometimes with roughly 5-day graft donor restimulation. Antibodies separated recipient from donor cells. Findings and limits, study-wide: Biological reproducibility was not directly addressed in this study.

The sample comprised Tregs from blood cultured with allogeneic cells. This sequence was found in a human donor in good health.

The chain's CDR3 is CASRATGPRNEQFF. The CDR3 DNA follows: TGTGCAAGTCGCGCCACGGGACCCCGGAATGAGCAGTTCTTC. This chain joins TRBV12-2 and TRBJ2-1. TRBV12-2 is a recognized pseudogene. The CDR3 spans 14 residues.